The TCR beta chain under discussion was sequenced for a study of OX40 agonist ivuxolimab in advanced cancers. Study summary: The group had a mean age of around 60 years, ranged from roughly 20 to 80, and was 82.7% male. Partial responses, seen in three patients, involved one hepatocellular carcinoma and two cutaneous melanomas.

Broader study findings: There was clonal expansion of CD4+ and CD8+ blood T cells by week 6 at 0.1 to 3.0 mg/kg.

Patients were ruled out by autoimmune disease history or systemic immunosuppression. This table comes from immunoSEQ multiplex PCR, and its TCRdb copy is limited to in-frame clones, with some not included. The table shows about 67,000 clones, with under 95% occurring only once. Trimming took 5 bases from V and 6 from J; bases not matched to a gene: 4. Germline-derived CDR1 and CDR2 are SGHDN and FVKESK. The CDR3 loop spans 14 amino acids. Details on this clone: What it binds is unknown.

This clonotype was obtained from an adult with an advanced solid tumor such as melanoma, head and neck, liver or kidney cancer. The sample here was CD4+ or CD8+ T cells sorted from blood, taken in a trial of the OX40 agonist ivuxolimab. The rearrangement joins TRBV14 to TRBJ2-2, with TRBD2 identical over 9 bases. CDR3 coding DNA: TGTGCCAGCAGCACGGGACTAGCCCCCGGGGAGCTGTTTTTT. The encoded protein is CASSTGLAPGELFF.